The 28 T cell receptor beta chains reported below all come from one sample, sequenced in a study of blood T cells in healthy people across ages. Through a sample-barcoded 5' primer and a J-beta primer mix, a second PCR was run for about 6 to 11 cycles. TCRdb re-called the 5' RACE reads with MiXCR, one entry per CDR3 protein. This table has under 1,100,000 distinct CDR3 sequences, roughly a quarter appearing once. These data were also reused for a study on T cells of mothers and their children.

Sequencing was performed on blood. The receptor set was obtained from a girl aged 2 to 9 in good health.

Worth noting for this clonotype: The junction departs from germline at one end; a sequencing error may be responsible. The gene calls are TRBV20-1 and TRBJ2-5; 7 nucleotides line up with TRBD1. Germline V gives CDR1 DFQATT, CDR2 SNEGSKA (reference sequence). The CDR3 runs to 14 residues. The CDR3 DNA follows: TGCAGTGCTAATCCTTCGACAGGGACGGAGACCCAGAACTTC. Translated: CSANPSTGTETQNF.

As to this clonotype: Given a much more abundant clone one base away, this may be a read error. This CDR3 reads CASTVSGLSHGYTF. The CDR3 nucleotides read TGTGCCAGCACCGTGTCGGGGCTATCCCATGGCTACACCTTC. The chain links TRBV9 to TRBJ1-2, with TRBD1 as a possible D gene (5 bases). The CDR3 has 14 amino acids. V lost 6 bases, J lost 6 bases, and 18 bases lay in between. The germline V gene encodes CDR1 SGDLS and CDR2 YYNGEE.

The CDR3 DNA sequence: TGCAGTGCTAGGAGTGGGACAGGGGATGGCTACACCTTC. It specifies CSARSGTGDGYTF. The gene calls are TRBV20-1 and TRBJ1-2; the match to TRBD1 covers 10 bases. This CDR3 has 13 residues. The trim removed 3 bases at V and 6 bases at J, leaving 4 bases unmatched. CDR1 and CDR2 from the germline V gene are DFQATT and SNEGSKA (reference sequence).

The chain has TRBV20-1 and TRBJ2-3; TRBD2 agrees at 10 bases. Germline V lookup: CDR1 DFQATT, CDR2 SNEGSKA (reference sequence). This CDR3 is 16 amino acids long. Trimming cost V 1 base and J 0 bases; bases outside gene matches: 4. The CDR3: CSARASGRLSTDTQYF. The DNA for the CDR3 is TGCAGTGCTAGAGCTAGCGGGAGACTCAGCACAGATACGCAGTATTTT.

This clonotype was counted a few times. V and J are TRBV11-2 and TRBJ2-7; 9 nucleotides match TRBD1. The germline gives CDR1 SGHAT, CDR2 FQNNGV. The CDR3 consists of 15 residues. The V and J ends lost 4 bases and 3 bases, in that order; junction bases with no gene match: 7. CDR3 bases: TGTGCCAGCAGCTGGGGTCCGGGACAGGGCTACGAGCAGTACTTC. The encoded protein is CASSWGPGQGYEQYF.

The chain couples TRBV6-1 to TRBJ1-1; no clear D gene. Deletions cut 2 bases from V and 3 bases from J, with 7 bases between. Germline V CDR1 and CDR2: MNHNS, SASEGT. The CDR3 is made up of 13 amino acids. The CDR3 sequence: CASSERFDTEAFF. CDR3 bases: TGTGCCAGCAGTGAACGGTTTGACACTGAAGCTTTCTTT.

In its sample, this clonotype was seen a few times. This chain joins TRBV7-3 and TRBJ2-5, with TRBD1 as a possible D gene (5 bases). This CDR3 spans 14 amino acids. Germline CDR1 is SGHTA and CDR2 is FQGTGA. Deletions cut 10 bases from V and 6 bases from J, with 21 bases between. CDR3 sequence: CAMDNIGGAQTQYF. CDR3 DNA: TGTGCCATGGACAATATAGGTGGTGCTCAGACCCAGTACTTC.

The gene calls are TRBV19 and TRBJ1-4, with D hard to call. Germline-derived CDR1 and CDR2 are LNHDA and SQIVND (reference sequence). V was cut by 6 bases and J by 7 bases, with 21 bases left in between. The CDR3 runs to 16 residues. DNA of the CDR3: TGTGCCAGTAGAGGGTCTAAAGAGTCGTTCAGTGAAAAACTGTTTTTT. Amino acid sequence: CASRGSKESFSEKLFF.

This chain uses TRBV5-1 with TRBJ2-5; D not resolved. The CDR3 totals 14 residues. Between the trimmed V and J ends, which lost 2 bases and 5 bases, there was a span of 13 bases. Germline V lookup: CDR1 SGHRS, CDR2 YFSETQ. CDR3 in DNA: TGCGCCAGCAGCTTAGACACGGCTGGGGAGACCCAGTACTTC. Its protein is CASSLDTAGETQYF.

This clonotype was found a few times. The chain carries TRBV12-3 or TRBV12-4 and TRBJ1-2; D call uncertain. Trimming removed 1 base from V and 8 bases from J, with 14 bases in between. This CDR3 is built from 14 residues. The CDR3 spells CASSLGSGSGGYTF. The DNA for the CDR3 is TGTGCCAGCAGTTTAGGCTCGGGGAGTGGCGGCTACACCTTC.

Notes on this clonotype: The CDR3 does not end in the conserved phenylalanine or tryptophan, so this is likely a read error. The genes are TRBV28 and TRBJ1-1; no clear D. The CDR3 loop spans 12 amino acids. CDR1 is MDHEN, CDR2 SYDVKM, per germline. Trimming took off 6 bases at V and 2 bases at J, with 7 bases between the two ends. CDR3 sequence: CASSRLNTEAFL. The CDR3 region has the DNA TGTGCCAGCAGCAGGCTCAACACTGAAGCTTTCCTT.

Only a few counts were recorded for this clonotype. The chain couples TRBV7-9 to TRBJ2-7, with 7 nucleotides matching TRBD2. This CDR3 is 15 amino acids long. Trimming took 1 base from V and 3 from J; bases not matched to a gene: 6. Germline values: CDR1 SEHNR, CDR2 FQNEAQ (reference sequence). The CDR3 region is CASSLGNAGVYEQYF. The CDR3 DNA reads TGTGCCAGCAGCTTAGGGAACGCGGGAGTCTACGAGCAGTACTTC.

This clonotype appeared a few times. The chain joins TRBV7-9 to TRBJ2-5; TRBD1 aligns across 9 bases. Gene TRBJ2-1 matches the end of the DNA better, so the J call may be wrong. This CDR3 has 16 residues. Germline V gene lookup returns CDR1 SEHNR and CDR2 FQNEAQ (reference sequence). CDR3: CASSWAGTGLNDEQFF. The CDR3 nucleotides read TGTGCCAGCAGCTGGGCCGGGACAGGGCTAAATGATGAGCAGTTCTTC.

This clonotype was detected a few times. The J gene is TRBJ2-5, the V gene TRBV20-1, with TRBD2 identical over 9 bases. The end of the DNA aligns better with TRBJ2-1, so the J call may be wrong. Germline values: CDR1 DFQATT, CDR2 SNEGSKA (reference sequence). The CDR3 runs to 14 residues. The chain's CDR3 is CSAIAGVPYNEQFF. Written as DNA, the CDR3 is TGCAGTGCCATAGCGGGAGTACCCTACAATGAGCAGTTCTTC.

The rearrangement uses TRBV5-1 and TRBJ2-1; 13 bases match TRBD2. Looked up from germline, CDR1 is SGHRS and CDR2 is YFSETQ. The CDR3 is 15 residues long. The J segment lost 6 bases and the V segment lost 8 bases, leaving 8 bases of the junction unmatched. CDR3 bases: TGCGCCAGTCGCCCAGGACTAGCGGGAGTCAATGAGCAGTTCTTC. Translation: CASRPGLAGVNEQFF.

This clonotype has just a few counts. The chain recombines TRBV5-1 with TRBJ1-1; D gene ambiguous. The germline V gene has CDR1 SGHRS and CDR2 YFSETQ. The CDR3 length is 12 residues. Trimming cost V 1 base and J 7 bases, with 8 bases left between them. In DNA form, the CDR3 reads TGCGCCAGCAGCTTGCCCAGCAGTGAAGCTTTCTTT. Its translation is CASSLPSSEAFF.

V and J are TRBV6-5 and TRBJ1-2; TRBD1 might be the D (5 bases). V lost 6 bases and J 7 bases, leaving 15 bases between the germline ends. The CDR3 loop spans 13 amino acids. Germline CDR1 and CDR2: MNHEY and SVGAGI. CDR3 amino acids: CASRPQVRSGYTF. The CDR3 DNA follows: TGTGCCAGCAGACCACAGGTGCGGTCTGGCTACACCTTC.

In this sample, this clonotype turned up a few times. This rearrangement joins TRBV7-3 to TRBJ2-5, with 7 positions matching TRBD1. Per germline, CDR1 SGHTA and CDR2 FQGTGA. After removal of 4 bases from V and 4 bases from J, the junction contained 6 bases not matched to a gene. The CDR3 length is 14 residues. The CDR3: CASSSDRVGETQYF. As DNA, the CDR3 is TGTGCCAGCAGCTCCGACAGGGTCGGAGAGACCCAGTACTTC.

The rearrangement uses TRBV4-3 and TRBJ1-2; D uncertain. Between the trimmed V and J ends, which lost 2 bases and 7 bases, there was a span of 11 bases. Germline V lookup: CDR1 LGHNA, CDR2 YSLEER. The CDR3 extends over 13 amino acids. The CDR3 DNA is TGCGCCAGCAGCCAACGCGGGTTCTCTGGCTACACCTTC. Amino acids: CASSQRGFSGYTF.

This clonotype was detected only a few times. This chain links TRBV11-3 with TRBJ2-5; perhaps D is TRBD1 or TRBD2 (5 bases each). Germline lookup yields CDR1 SGHNT and CDR2 YENEEA. The V end lost 5 bases, the J end lost 4 bases, and 20 bases lay between the germline ends. This CDR3 region has 16 residues. CDR3 in amino acids: CASSALSDRGGETQYF. The DNA for the CDR3 is TGTGCCAGCAGCGCCCTATCCGACAGAGGAGGAGAGACCCAGTACTTC.

The chain is built from TRBV5-4 and TRBJ2-1, with 11 bases matching TRBD2. This CDR3 is 14 amino acids long. V gave up 3 bases and J gave up 5 bases; unmatched junction bases: 1. Germline assignment: CDR1 SGHNT and CDR2 YYREEE (reference sequence). CDR3: CASSSGLADNEQFF. CDR3 coding DNA: TGTGCCAGCAGCTCGGGACTAGCGGACAATGAGCAGTTCTTC.

The chain recombines TRBV7-8 with TRBJ2-1; the match to TRBD2 covers 7 bases. The CDR3 is 17 residues long. V was clipped by 1 base and J by 5 bases; unmatched bases: 11. The germline V gene encodes CDR1 SGHVS and CDR2 FQNEAQ. The CDR3 sequence: CASSLGIGLAANNEQFF. As DNA, the CDR3 is TGTGCCAGCAGCTTAGGAATCGGGCTAGCGGCAAACAATGAGCAGTTCTTC.

This clonotype was found a few times. The V gene is TRBV24-1, the J gene TRBJ1-6, with 8 positions matching TRBD1. V lost 9 bases to trimming and J lost 8 bases; unmatched junction nucleotides: 8. Germline V CDR1 and CDR2: KGHDR, SFDVKD. This CDR3 has 14 amino acids. CDR3 DNA: TGTGCCACCCAAGGACAGGGTTTGGATTCACCCCTCCACTTT. The encoded protein is CATQGQGLDSPLHF.

This clonotype was observed a handful of times. V and J are TRBV7-9 and TRBJ2-4; D gene ambiguous. The ends were cut back, 5 bases at V and 3 bases at J, with 8 bases in the middle. The CDR3 contains 13 residues. The V gene's germline CDR1 is SEHNR and CDR2 FQNEAQ (reference sequence). DNA for the CDR3: TGTGCCAGCAGCCCATGGGACAAAAACATTCAGTACTTC. Translation gives CASSPWDKNIQYF.

A remark on this clonotype: A much more abundant neighbour one base away suggests this may be a read error. The chain joins TRBV27 to TRBJ1-1; 11 bases match TRBD1. Per the germline V gene, CDR1 is MNHEY and CDR2 is SMNVEV (reference sequence). Trimming cost V 0 bases and J 5 bases; bases outside gene matches: 2. This CDR3 has 15 amino acids. CDR3 loop: CASSLSGTGGTEAFF. The CDR3, as DNA: TGTGCCAGCAGTTTATCCGGGACAGGGGGAACTGAAGCTTTCTTT.

The V gene is TRBV20-1, the J gene TRBJ1-2; 9 bases match TRBD1. The ends lost 2 bases at V and 6 bases at J; junction bases unmatched: 4. Germline V CDR1 and CDR2: DFQATT, SNEGSKA (reference sequence). This CDR3 comprises 13 residues. CDR3 sequence: CSARRGTGNGYTF. The CDR3 bases are TGCAGTGCTAGAAGGGGGACAGGGAATGGCTACACCTTC.

The V call is TRBV9, the J call TRBJ2-5; tentative D call: TRBD2 (5 bases). The CDR3 totals 15 residues. Trimming stripped 0 bases from V and 2 bases from J, with 11 bases between. The germline gives CDR1 SGDLS, CDR2 YYNGEE. The CDR3 bases are TGTGCCAGCAGCGTAGGGACTGTAAAACAAGAGACCCAGTACTTC. Amino acid sequence: CASSVGTVKQETQYF.

This clonotype occurred a few times. The gene calls are TRBV20-1 and TRBJ2-7; D possibly corresponds to TRBD2 (6 bases). The CDR3 is 14 amino acids. Germline CDR1 is DFQATT and CDR2 is SNEGSKA (reference sequence). Trimming took off 4 bases at V and 2 bases at J, with 15 bases between the two ends. CDR3 sequence reads: CSAKEYGGAYEQYF. DNA for the CDR3: TGCAGTGCTAAAGAGTACGGCGGGGCCTACGAGCAGTACTTC.